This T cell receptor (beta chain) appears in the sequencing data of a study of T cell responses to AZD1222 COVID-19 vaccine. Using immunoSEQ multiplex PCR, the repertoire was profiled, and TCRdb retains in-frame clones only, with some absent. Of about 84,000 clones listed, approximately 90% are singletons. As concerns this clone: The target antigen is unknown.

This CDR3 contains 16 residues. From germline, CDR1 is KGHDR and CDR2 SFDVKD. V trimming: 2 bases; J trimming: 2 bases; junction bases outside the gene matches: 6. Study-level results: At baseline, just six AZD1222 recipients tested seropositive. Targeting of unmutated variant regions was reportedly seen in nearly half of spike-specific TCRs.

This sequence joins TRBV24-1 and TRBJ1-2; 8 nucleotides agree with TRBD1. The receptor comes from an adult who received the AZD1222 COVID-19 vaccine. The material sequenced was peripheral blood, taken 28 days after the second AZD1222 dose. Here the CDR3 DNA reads TGTGCCACCAGTGATTCGACAGGGGAGAGGAACTATGGCTACACCTTC. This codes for CATSDSTGERNYGYTF.